A single sample gave rise to the 12 T cell receptor beta chains below, sequenced in a study of blood T cell repertoires in COVID-19. TCRdb's copy holds only in-frame clones and misses some; the assay was immunoSEQ multiplex PCR. This table has 150,000 to 200,000 clones, around four fifths appearing once. Specimen: peripheral blood. The receptor source for this set is a man aged 65 to 79 with acute or convalescent COVID-19.

The chain recombines TRBV5-8 with TRBJ2-1; possibly TRBD2 for D (6 bases). From germline, CDR1 is SGHTS and CDR2 YDEGEE. The V end was cut by 4 bases, the J end by 4 bases, with 12 bases between. CDR3 length equals 14 residues. The CDR3 bases are TGTGCCAGCAGCCCGATGGGGGGTTACAATGAGCAGTTCTTC. Its protein is CASSPMGGYNEQFF.

The chain links TRBV6-5 to TRBJ1-1; D uncertain. Germline-derived CDR1 and CDR2 are MNHEY and SVGAGI. The CDR3 has 13 amino acids. V lost 2 bases to trimming and J lost 5 bases, with 9 bases between them. In DNA form, the CDR3 reads TGTGCCAGCAGTTACCCGGGTCTGACTGAAGCTTTCTTT. Protein sequence: CASSYPGLTEAFF.

The gene calls are TRBV25-1 and TRBJ2-7, with 7 nucleotides matching TRBD2. Germline V gives CDR1 MGHDK, CDR2 SYGVNS. The CDR3 has 14 residues. Unmatched junction bases numbered 5, after V lost 6 bases and J lost 0 bases. DNA for the CDR3: TGTGCCAGCAGGGCAGCGGGGAGCTCCTACGAGCAGTACTTC. Its protein product is CASRAAGSSYEQYF.

The J gene is TRBJ2-5, the V gene TRBV7-6; D uncertain. The germline V gene encodes CDR1 SGHVS and CDR2 FNYEAQ. V lost 5 bases and J lost 4, with 17 bases in between. The CDR3 runs to 15 residues. CDR3 region: CASSHHRVLGETQYF. The CDR3, as DNA: TGTGCCAGCAGCCACCACCGGGTCCTAGGAGAGACCCAGTACTTC. Filled out from reference TRBV7-6 and TRBJ2-5, the complete variable domain reads GAGVSQSPRYKVTKRGQDVALRCDPISGHVSLYWYRQALGQGPEFLTYFNYEAQQDKSGLPNDRFSAERPEGSISTLTIQRTEQRDSAMYRCASSHHRVLGETQYFGPGTRLLVL.

The chain has TRBV6-1 and TRBJ1-6; TRBD1 agrees at 10 bases. The V gene end was trimmed by 0 bases and the J gene end by 7 bases; junction bases not matched to a gene: 6. Germline CDR1 MNHNS, CDR2 SASEGT. This CDR3 is 17 amino acids long. Here the CDR3 reads CASSEADRGRGNSPLHF. As DNA, the CDR3 is TGTGCCAGCAGTGAAGCTGACAGGGGGCGTGGGAATTCACCCCTCCACTTT.

The rearrangement links TRBV3-1 (or the pseudogene TRBV3-2) to TRBJ1-5, with a possible D match to TRBD1 (6 bases). Germline assignment: CDR1 LGHDT and CDR2 YNNKEL (reference sequence). The V end was cut by 4 bases, the J end by 9 bases, with 16 bases between. CDR3 size: 14 residues. This CDR3 is CASSPIQGIGPQHF. CDR3 DNA sequence: TGTGCCAGCAGCCCTATACAGGGTATAGGGCCCCAGCATTTT.

The genes are TRBV6-1 and TRBJ2-6, with a tentative D call TRBD1 (5 bases). The V end lost 2 bases, the J end lost 2 bases, and 10 bases lay between the germline ends. The germline CDR1 and CDR2 sequences are MNHNS and SASEGT. The CDR3 is 16 amino acids. CDR3 amino acids: CASSERQGTGANVLTF. CDR3 nucleotide sequence: TGTGCCAGCAGTGAACGCCAGGGTACTGGGGCCAACGTCCTGACTTTC.

This clone was found once. The gene calls are TRBV5-1 and TRBJ1-1; tentatively, D is TRBD1 (6 bases). Trimming stripped 3 bases from V and 6 bases from J, with 15 bases between. This CDR3 region has 14 residues. Germline loops: CDR1 SGHRS, CDR2 YFSETQ. CDR3 amino acids: CASSSEQGWAEAFF. For the CDR3, the DNA is TGCGCCAGCAGCTCGGAACAGGGTTGGGCTGAAGCTTTCTTT.

The chain combines TRBV6-1 with TRBJ2-3; the D is unclear. Germline V lookup: CDR1 MNHNS, CDR2 SASEGT. The CDR3 sequence is 13 residues long. V was clipped by 1 base and J by 3 bases, with 5 bases between them. The CDR3 DNA follows: TGTGCCAGCAGTGAAGTAGTTACAGATACGCAGTATTTT. Its protein is CASSEVVTDTQYF.

V is TRBV19 and J is TRBJ1-5; the D is unclear. V lost 6 bases and J 7 bases, leaving 13 bases between the germline ends. From germline, CDR1 is LNHDA and CDR2 SQIVND (reference sequence). This CDR3 has 13 amino acids. DNA of the CDR3: TGTGCCAGTAGCCCGGGATCAGGCCAGCCCCAGCATTTT. It translates to CASSPGSGQPQHF.

The chain uses TRBV10-3 and TRBJ1-1; D uncertain. The CDR3 contains 11 residues. Trimming shortened V by 9 bases and J by 6 bases, and 11 bases separated the two germline ends. Germline V gene sequence: CDR1 ENHRY, CDR2 SYGVKD. CDR3 protein: CAIADGPEAFF. In DNA, the CDR3 is TGTGCCATAGCGGACGGCCCTGAAGCTTTCTTT.

This chain links TRBV7-9 with TRBJ2-3; 7 nucleotides line up with TRBD2. The CDR3 consists of 14 residues. The germline V gene encodes CDR1 SEHNR and CDR2 FQNEAQ (reference sequence). V gave up 7 bases and J gave up 6 bases; unmatched junction bases: 10. CDR3 nucleotides: TGTGCCAGCAATCTACAGCGGGACGGTGATACGCAGTATTTT. This codes for CASNLQRDGDTQYF.